These 32 T cell receptor beta chains came from one sample sequenced in a study of blood T cell repertoires in COVID-19. The table came from immunoSEQ multiplex PCR; TCRdb's copy has only in-frame clones and leaves some out. Of 79,000 or so clones in the sample, 87% are singletons; the top ten hold around 1%. Sequencing was carried out using peripheral blood. The receptors here all came from a human donor in a cohort sampled during active COVID-19.

The table lists this clone with a count of one. The rearrangement joins TRBV18 to TRBJ2-1; D gene ambiguous. The CDR3 spans 14 residues. Germline CDR1 KGHSH, CDR2 LQKENI. The V gene lost 1 base and the J gene lost 2 bases, with 6 bases spanning the gap. CDR3 loop: CASSPQPTYNEQFF. The DNA for the CDR3 is TGTGCCAGCTCACCACAGCCTACCTACAATGAGCAGTTCTTC.

Here the CDR3 reads CASSSGQGDDGYTF. CDR3 DNA sequence: TGCGCCAGCAGCTCTGGACAGGGGGATGATGGCTACACCTTC. J is TRBJ1-2 and V is TRBV5-1; 10 bases match TRBD1. Germline values: CDR1 SGHRS, CDR2 YFSETQ. This CDR3 spans 14 amino acids. Losses at the gene ends were 3 bases for V and 6 bases for J; bases not matched to a gene: 5.

The rearrangement links TRBV10-3 to TRBJ2-3, with TRBD2 matching 7 bases. The CDR3 spans 15 residues. J was trimmed by 4 bases and V by 4 bases; bases with no gene match: 8. Germline assignment: CDR1 ENHRY and CDR2 SYGVKD. CDR3 DNA sequence: TGTGCCATCAGTGCCGCCGGGACTATGGCAGATACGCAGTATTTT. Encoded protein: CAISAAGTMADTQYF.

This clone has only one observation. The chain employs TRBV5-1 and TRBJ2-3, with TRBD2 identical over 7 bases. V gave up 9 bases and J gave up 0 bases; unmatched junction bases: 13. CDR1 is SGHRS and CDR2 is YFSETQ in the germline V gene. The CDR3 consists of 16 residues. The CDR3 sequence: CATGLGRSSSTDTQYF. The CDR3 DNA reads TGCGCCACAGGACTAGGAAGAAGCTCTAGCACAGATACGCAGTATTTT.

The chain couples TRBV18 to TRBJ2-5, with 7 bases lining up with TRBD2. CDR1 is KGHSH, CDR2 LQKENI, per germline. V shed 2 bases and J 6 bases; nucleotides not matched to a gene: 12. The CDR3 sequence is 16 residues long. DNA of the CDR3: TGTGCCAGCTCACCAGAAAGCGGGATGATTGTGAAGACCCAGTACTTC. This encodes CASSPESGMIVKTQYF.

This clone has only one observation. The chain combines TRBV10-2 with TRBJ1-1, with a possible D match to TRBD1 (5 bases). V was pared by 3 bases and J by 1 base, with 15 bases between. This CDR3 has 16 residues. In germline, CDR1 is WSHSY, CDR2 SAAADI. Written as DNA, the CDR3 is TGCGCCAGCAGTGACCCAGTGGGGCAGGCGAACACTGAAGCTTTCTTT. This sequence encodes CASSDPVGQANTEAFF.

The gene calls are TRBV11-3 and TRBJ2-3, with a possible D match to TRBD2 (5 bases). With 6 bases removed from V and 2 bases from J, the gap between germline ends came to 18 bases. This CDR3 is 16 amino acids long. Germline CDR1 is SGHNT and CDR2 is YENEEA. In DNA form, the CDR3 reads TGTGCCAGCAGTTCCACCTCGACTACCCCCACAGATACGCAGTATTTT. Amino acids: CASSSTSTTPTDTQYF.

The chain employs TRBV19 and TRBJ2-3; D may be TRBD2 (5 bases). Looked up from germline, CDR1 is LNHDA and CDR2 is SQIVND (reference sequence). V lost 9 bases and J 0 bases, leaving 13 bases between the germline ends. CDR3 length equals 14 residues. The CDR3 loop reads CASRAEPSTDTQYF. The CDR3, as DNA: TGTGCCAGCAGAGCGGAGCCAAGCACAGATACGCAGTATTTT.

The genes are TRBV5-1 and TRBJ1-1, with TRBD1 as a possible D gene (5 bases). Germline V gene data show CDR1 as SGHRS and CDR2 as YFSETQ. This CDR3 region has 14 residues. Trimming took 1 base from V and 1 from J, leaving 8 bases between them. The CDR3 bases are TGCGCCAGCAGCTTGATCCAGGGGAACACTGAAGCTTTCTTT. Amino acid sequence: CASSLIQGNTEAFF.

The rearrangement joins TRBV10-3 to TRBJ1-3; D call uncertain. This CDR3 is built from 16 residues. Germline V CDR1 and CDR2: ENHRY, SYGVKD. Trimming left V 0 bases short and J 2 bases short, with 11 bases between. Here the CDR3 reads CAISESKSFTGNTIYF. For the CDR3, the DNA is TGTGCCATCAGTGAGTCAAAGAGTTTTACTGGAAACACCATATATTTT.

This chain connects TRBV19 to TRBJ2-7; 9 positions agree with TRBD1. The CDR3 spans 15 residues. Germline lookup yields CDR1 LNHDA and CDR2 SQIVND (reference sequence). The trim removed 7 bases at V and 0 bases at J, leaving 7 bases unmatched. CDR3 nucleotides: TGTGCCAGTAATAGTGGGACAGGGAGCTCCTACGAGCAGTACTTC. It translates to CASNSGTGSSYEQYF.

The chain carries TRBV28 and TRBJ1-5, with unresolved D. The CDR3 sequence is 16 residues long. Deletions cut 11 bases from V and 0 bases from J, with 20 bases between. The V gene's germline CDR1 is MDHEN and CDR2 SYDVKM. The CDR3 here is CAGSSGRLLSNQPQHF. The CDR3 bases are TGTGCCGGATCTAGTGGTAGACTTCTTAGCAATCAGCCCCAGCATTTT.

The chain combines TRBV7-6 with TRBJ2-1, with 9 bases aligning to TRBD2. CDR3 length: 13 amino acids. Germline assignment: CDR1 SGHVS and CDR2 FNYEAQ. J lost 5 bases, V lost 7 bases, and 3 bases had no gene match. The CDR3 bases are TGTGCCAGCACCGGGACTAGCCACAATGAGCAGTTCTTC. Its translation: CASTGTSHNEQFF. Supplemented by reference TRBV7-6 and TRBJ2-1, the full variable domain reads GAGVSQSPRYKVTKRGQDVALRCDPISGHVSLYWYRQALGQGPEFLTYFNYEAQQDKSGLPNDRFSAERPEGSISTLTIQRTEQRDSAMYRCASTGTSHNEQFFGPGTRLTVL.

The chain is built from TRBV5-1 and TRBJ1-1, with unresolved D. Trimming pared 2 bases from V and 5 bases from J, leaving 10 bases between. There are 13 residues in the CDR3. The germline gives CDR1 SGHRS, CDR2 YFSETQ. The CDR3 here is CASSFGQDTEAFF. CDR3 DNA: TGCGCCAGCAGCTTCGGTCAGGATACTGAAGCTTTCTTT.

The chain carries TRBV10-3 and TRBJ2-1, with D possibly being TRBD1 (6 bases). CDR1 and CDR2 from the germline V gene are ENHRY and SYGVKD. The length of the CDR3 is 13 residues. Deletions cut 2 bases from V and 10 bases from J, with 12 bases between. In DNA, the CDR3 is TGTGCCATCAGTGAGGTCGGAAGGGGGGAGCAGTTCTTC. Protein: CAISEVGRGEQFF.

The CDR3 protein is CASRNSGNNEQFF. The DNA of the CDR3 is TGTGCCAGCAGGAATTCGGGAAACAATGAGCAGTTCTTC. V is TRBV6-5 and J is TRBJ2-1; D may be TRBD2 (5 bases). Per germline, CDR1 MNHEY and CDR2 SVGAGI. The CDR3 runs 13 residues. V was clipped by 6 bases and J by 5 bases, with 11 bases between them.

This sequence joins TRBV7-9 and TRBJ2-5; D may be TRBD2 (6 bases). CDR3 length: 15 amino acids. V was trimmed by 1 base and J by 2 bases, leaving 11 bases between them. Germline CDR1 SEHNR, CDR2 FQNEAQ (reference sequence). In nucleotides, the CDR3 is TGTGCCAGCAGCTTAGGGGGGACTGAACAAGAGACCCAGTACTTC. Amino acids: CASSLGGTEQETQYF.

The rearrangement joins TRBV27 to TRBJ1-1; 9 nucleotides line up with TRBD1. The junction had 5 bases not matched to a gene; V was cut back by 5 bases and J by 1 base. The CDR3 consists of 15 residues. The germline V gene has CDR1 MNHEY and CDR2 SMNVEV (reference sequence). CDR3 sequence: CASSTATGGNTEAFF. In nucleotides, the CDR3 is TGTGCCAGCAGTACGGCGACAGGGGGGAACACTGAAGCTTTCTTT.

The CDR3 nucleotides are TGTGCCAGCAGCCGCGGGGGTTCTGGAAACACCATATATTTT. It translates to CASSRGGSGNTIYF. This chain joins TRBV3-1 (or the pseudogene TRBV3-2) and TRBJ1-3; possibly TRBD1 for D (5 bases). The germline V gene has CDR1 LGHDT and CDR2 YNNKEL (reference sequence). CDR3 length: 14 amino acids. Trimming stripped 4 bases from V and 1 base from J, with 8 bases between.

The genes are TRBV28 and TRBJ1-5; D gene ambiguous. The CDR3 spans 13 residues. Germline lookup yields CDR1 MDHEN and CDR2 SYDVKM. V lost 2 bases to trimming and J lost 9 bases, with 11 bases between them. CDR3: CASSLRGERPQHF. The CDR3 nucleotides are TGTGCCAGCAGTTTACGGGGAGAGAGGCCCCAGCATTTT.

This chain joins TRBV5-1 and TRBJ2-3, with no clear D. Trimming shortened V by 0 bases and J by 4 bases, and 6 bases separated the two germline ends. The CDR3 is 13 residues long. From germline, CDR1 is SGHRS and CDR2 YFSETQ. CDR3 amino acids: CASSLAGADTQYF. CDR3 DNA sequence: TGCGCCAGCAGCTTGGCCGGAGCAGATACGCAGTATTTT.

The J gene is TRBJ2-1, the V gene TRBV15; D is possibly TRBD2 (7 bases). V lost 1 base, J lost 1 base, and 14 bases lay in between. This CDR3 contains 17 residues. Germline CDR1 reads LNHNV; CDR2 reads YYDKDF (reference sequence). This chain's CDR3 is CATSRGGGAGSYNEQFF. The CDR3 DNA reads as TGTGCCACCAGCAGAGGGGGGGGCGCGGGATCCTACAATGAGCAGTTCTTC.

This clone is a singleton in its sample. V gene TRBV30 combines with J gene TRBJ2-3; 7 bases agree with TRBD2. The CDR3 spans 15 residues. The V gene end was trimmed by 0 bases and the J gene end by 0 bases; junction bases not matched to a gene: 3. Germline V gene lookup returns CDR1 GTSNPN and CDR2 SVGIG (reference sequence). The CDR3 protein is CAWSVWGGSTDTQYF. For the CDR3, the DNA is TGTGCCTGGAGTGTCTGGGGGGGGAGCACAGATACGCAGTATTTT.

This clone appeared many times. V and J are TRBV19 and TRBJ1-2; 8 bases fit TRBD1. This CDR3 has 15 residues. Germline-derived CDR1 and CDR2 are LNHDA and SQIVND (reference sequence). V gave up 2 bases and J gave up 8 bases; unmatched junction bases: 10. The CDR3: CASSIPPDRGVGYTF. Here the CDR3 DNA reads TGTGCCAGTAGTATACCCCCCGACAGGGGAGTAGGCTACACCTTC. Full variable domain (remainder filled in from reference TRBV19 and TRBJ1-2): DGGITQSPKYLFRKEGQNVTLSCEQNLNHDAMYWYRQDPGQGLRLIYYSQIVNDFQKGDIAEGYSVSREKKESFPLTVTSAQKNPTAFYLCASSIPPDRGVGYTFGSGTRLTVV.

This rearrangement joins TRBV12-3 or TRBV12-4 to TRBJ1-5; a possible D gene is TRBD1 (5 bases). This CDR3 is built from 13 residues. Trimming took off 5 bases at V and 7 bases at J, with 12 bases between the two ends. In DNA form, the CDR3 reads TGTGCCAGCAGTCCTCAGGGCGGACAGCCCCAGCATTTT. As protein: CASSPQGGQPQHF.

The chain employs TRBV5-1 and TRBJ2-1; 8 bases align to TRBD1. J gave up 0 bases and V 4 bases, and 3 bases lay outside the gene matches. Germline V gene sequence: CDR1 SGHRS, CDR2 YFSETQ. This CDR3 is built from 15 residues. CDR3 amino acids: CASSPDRVSYNEQFF. The CDR3 DNA follows: TGCGCCAGCAGCCCGGACAGGGTCTCCTACAATGAGCAGTTCTTC.

This clone appeared once. The chain joins TRBV6-1 to TRBJ1-4; tentative D call: TRBD1 (6 bases). Trimming cost V 1 base and J 12 bases, with 18 bases left between them. This CDR3 region has 15 residues. Per germline, CDR1 MNHNS and CDR2 SASEGT. CDR3 DNA: TGTGCCAGCAGTGAAGGACAGGCGTGGAATGGCGAACTGTTTTTT. This encodes CASSEGQAWNGELFF.

The chain joins TRBV11-2 to TRBJ2-1; TRBD1 might be the D (6 bases). Trimming stripped 4 bases from V and 2 bases from J, with 24 bases between. CDR1 and CDR2 (germline): SGHAT, FQNNGV. The CDR3 covers 19 residues. CDR3 loop: CASSSPGRGGLGPYNEQFF. CDR3 bases: TGTGCCAGCAGCTCGCCTGGCAGGGGCGGGCTAGGACCCTACAATGAGCAGTTCTTC.

This clone appeared once. This rearrangement joins TRBV5-8 to TRBJ1-2; D is unresolved. This CDR3 region has 15 residues. V was trimmed by 1 base and J by 0 bases, leaving 10 bases between them. The V gene's germline CDR1 is SGHTS and CDR2 YDEGEE. The DNA of the CDR3 is TGTGCCAGCAGCTTGCGCGGAGAAGCTAACTATGGCTACACCTTC. This sequence encodes CASSLRGEANYGYTF. Full variable domain (outside the CDR3, taken from reference TRBV5-8 and TRBJ1-2): EAGVTQSPTHLIKTRGQQATLRCSPISGHTSVYWYQQALGLGLQFLLWYDEGEERNRGNFPPRFSGRQFPNYSSELNVNALELEDSALYLCASSLRGEANYGYTFGSGTRLTVV.

The CDR3 spells CATSRDRWTSGLSYNEQFF. DNA for the CDR3: TGTGCCACCAGCAGAGATCGTTGGACTAGCGGGCTATCCTACAATGAGCAGTTCTTC. V usage is TRBV15 and J usage is TRBJ2-1, with 11 nucleotides matching TRBD2. CDR1 and CDR2 (germline): LNHNV, YYDKDF (reference sequence). This CDR3 region has 19 residues. V dropped 0 bases and J dropped 1; count of bases not matched to a gene: 8.

This chain links TRBV28 with TRBJ1-3; 7 bases are shared with TRBD1. Germline V gene lookup returns CDR1 MDHEN and CDR2 SYDVKM. The CDR3 sequence is 16 residues long. V gave up 3 bases and J gave up 2 bases; unmatched junction bases: 7. The CDR3 DNA reads TGTGCCAGCAGTTTCTCCCGGGACAGCCCTGGAAACACCATATATTTT. This codes for CASSFSRDSPGNTIYF.

The genes are TRBV18 and TRBJ1-2, with TRBD1 as a possible D gene (5 bases). The CDR3 spans 14 residues. V gave up 2 bases and J gave up 0 bases, with 7 bases separating them. The V gene's germline CDR1 is KGHSH and CDR2 LQKENI. The CDR3 here is CASSPKGANYGYTF. The CDR3 coding sequence is TGTGCCAGCTCACCAAAAGGGGCTAACTATGGCTACACCTTC.